This TCR beta chain was recorded in a study of cytomegalovirus exposure and HLA in healthy donors. At the level of the study: Earlier work reported 90 million to 120 million unique TCR beta sequences from 150 million to 200 million T cells. Of all 370 or so donors who were genotyped, 70% to 85% belonged to the Caucasian-associated ancestry cluster. General study findings and limits: When a later analysis was performed, an Asian-associated ancestry cluster reportedly had fewer N-insertions than the roughly 630-donor mean.

Note on this clone: What it recognizes is unknown.

The PCR was carried out with 60 Vbeta primers and 13 Jbeta primers. Assay: immunoSEQ multiplex PCR; the TCRdb copy retains only in-frame clones and omits some. The data hold around 130,000 clones, with around three quarters observed a single time. The CDR3 extends over 15 amino acids. Germline V CDR1 and CDR2: MNHEY, SMNVEV (reference sequence). The V and J ends lost 5 bases and 2 bases, in that order; junction bases with no gene match: 5. The donors comprised healthy bone marrow donors. The sequence derives from a man aged 25-45 years in good health and CMV-seronegative. V usage is TRBV27 and J usage is TRBJ2-1; 8 bases line up with TRBD1. The sample comprised PBMCs. CDR3 residues: CASSRQGSPYNEQFF. The DNA for the CDR3 is TGTGCCAGCAGTAGACAGGGGAGCCCCTACAATGAGCAGTTCTTC.